This T cell receptor (beta chain) was recorded in a study of tumor-infiltrating lymphocytes in oesophageal squamous cell carcinoma. Each CDR3 protein gets one entry after TCRdb re-called the PCR reads with MiXCR. The sample holds about 20,000 distinct CDR3 sequences, about 40% seen once. This clonotype was seen repeatedly, ten times or more. The clonotype was recovered from a female donor with esophageal squamous cell carcinoma. The sample taken for sequencing was normal esophageal tissue next to the tumor.

Written as DNA, the CDR3 is TGTGCCAGTAAGGACAGGATGAACACTGAAGCTTTCTTT. Protein product: CASKDRMNTEAFF. The J gene is TRBJ1-1, the V gene TRBV19; 7 nucleotides line up with TRBD1. J was trimmed by 0 bases and V by 7 bases; bases with no gene match: 2. The CDR3 totals 13 residues. CDR1 LNHDA and CDR2 SQIVND come from the germline V gene (reference sequence).